The 29 T cell receptor beta chains below were found in one sample sequenced in a study of persistence of HIV-infected CD4 T cells. This was the immunoSEQ version 4 assay in survey mode. Here immunoSEQ multiplex PCR was the method, and the copy in TCRdb shows in-frame clones only, minus some. This sample has approximately 25,000 clones; about 74% occur once, and the top ten carry around 1.9%. Their specific antigens are unknown. Overlapping HIV-1 Gag 15-mer peptides at approximately 1 ug per peptide per mL were used. Sorting of responding CD4+ T cells relied on upregulated CD40 ligand together with CD69. The sample here was CD4+ T cells sorted from PBMCs after roughly 17-hour stimulation, taken from a patient who received antiretroviral therapy. These receptors all stem from an adult man with HIV who was CMV-seropositive.

The V call is TRBV5-1, the J call TRBJ2-2; 8 nucleotides agree with TRBD2. V shed 1 base, J shed 3 bases, and the junction held 5 bases outside the gene matches. The CDR3 has 16 amino acids. CDR1 and CDR2 from the germline V gene are SGHRS and YFSETQ. DNA of the CDR3: TGCGCCAGCAGCTTGACTAGCGGATTTTACACCGGGGAGCTGTTTTTT. Translating gives CASSLTSGFYTGELFF.

V gene TRBV25-1 combines with J gene TRBJ1-2; 8 positions agree with TRBD1. Germline values: CDR1 MGHDK, CDR2 SYGVNS. The CDR3 extends over 15 amino acids. With 4 bases clipped from V and 8 bases from J, the junction kept 12 bases outside the gene matches. The chain's CDR3 is CASSAALSRGQGYTF. The CDR3 DNA is TGTGCCAGCAGTGCCGCCCTTAGCAGGGGGCAAGGCTACACCTTC.

The V and J genes are TRBV15 and TRBJ2-2, with D possibly being TRBD2 (5 bases). Germline CDR1 reads LNHNV; CDR2 reads YYDKDF (reference sequence). CDR3 size: 17 residues. The germline V and J ends were trimmed by 0 bases and 5 bases, with 16 bases remaining between them. In DNA, the CDR3 is TGTGCCACCAGCAGAGATCTACGGGATTTAGAAACCGGGGAGCTGTTTTTT. Translating it yields CATSRDLRDLETGELFF.

This clone was detected only a few times. J is TRBJ2-1 and V is TRBV19, with D possibly being TRBD2 (5 bases). With 4 bases removed from V and 7 bases from J, the gap between germline ends came to 11 bases. This CDR3 spans 13 amino acids. In germline, CDR1 is LNHDA, CDR2 SQIVND (reference sequence). CDR3: CASSSGEGNEQFF. CDR3 nucleotide sequence: TGTGCCAGTAGTAGCGGAGAGGGTAATGAGCAGTTCTTC.

This clone was found once. The genes are TRBV10-1 and TRBJ2-6; no reliable D call. The germline V gene encodes CDR1 WNHNN and CDR2 SYGVQD (reference sequence). V was cut by 3 bases and J by 0 bases, with 3 bases left in between. This CDR3 contains 14 residues. The CDR3 nucleotides are TGCGCCAGCAGTGAAAGCTCTGGGGCCAACGTCCTGACTTTC. It yields the protein CASSESSGANVLTF.

This clone has a single count. The chain uses TRBV28 and TRBJ2-3; D is possibly TRBD1 or TRBD2 (5 bases each). CDR3 length: 13 amino acids. CDR1 is MDHEN and CDR2 is SYDVKM in the germline V gene. Trimming pared 3 bases from V and 9 bases from J, leaving 13 bases between. The CDR3 DNA reads TGTGCCAGCAGTTTGAGAGGGGTAAAGACGCAGTATTTT. Its protein product is CASSLRGVKTQYF. Complete variable domain (other parts from reference TRBV28 and TRBJ2-3): DVKVTQSSRYLVKRTGEKVFLECVQDMDHENMFWYRQDPGLGLRLIYFSYDVKMKEKGDIPEGYSVSREKKERFSLILESASTNQTSMYLCASSLRGVKTQYFGPGTRLTVL.

This chain's CDR3 is CASSLDSGSYNEQFF. In nucleotides, the CDR3 is TGTGCCAGCAGCTTAGACAGCGGCTCCTACAATGAGCAGTTCTTC. This sequence joins TRBV7-3 and TRBJ2-1; the D gene could be TRBD1 or TRBD2 (5 bases each). This CDR3 has 15 residues. With 2 bases removed from V and 0 bases from J, the gap between germline ends came to 8 bases. The germline gives CDR1 SGHTA, CDR2 FQGTGA.

This chain uses TRBV29-1 with TRBJ2-3, with no clear D. The CDR3 extends over 12 amino acids. CDR1 and CDR2 (germline): SQVTM, ANQGSEA. Trimming pared 4 bases from V and 2 bases from J, leaving 7 bases between. CDR3 bases: TGCAGCGTTGCGGTCGTCACAGATACGCAGTATTTT. Protein product: CSVAVVTDTQYF.

The rearrangement joins TRBV5-1 to TRBJ2-7; D perhaps matches TRBD2 (6 bases). The CDR3 covers 13 residues. Deletions cut 3 bases from V and 0 bases from J, with 7 bases between. Germline assignment: CDR1 SGHRS and CDR2 YFSETQ. CDR3 amino acids: CASSSGLSYEQYF. The CDR3 DNA reads as TGCGCCAGCAGCTCGGGACTCTCCTACGAGCAGTACTTC.

This rearrangement joins TRBV5-1 to TRBJ1-1; D perhaps matches TRBD1 (6 bases). The V and J ends lost 4 bases and 4 bases respectively, with 20 bases between them. CDR1 is SGHRS and CDR2 is YFSETQ in the germline V gene. The CDR3 sequence is 16 residues long. This CDR3 reads CASSPGGRGAVTEAFF. As DNA, the CDR3 is TGCGCCAGCAGCCCGGGCGGTCGGGGGGCGGTCACTGAAGCTTTCTTT.

This chain connects TRBV2 to TRBJ1-1; the match to TRBD1 covers 8 bases. CDR1 is SNHLY, CDR2 FYNNEI, per germline. Trimming took 7 bases from V and 8 from J; bases not matched to a gene: 9. This CDR3 is 13 amino acids long. The CDR3 is CASMIDRGLEAFF. CDR3 nucleotide sequence: TGTGCCAGCATGATTGACAGGGGACTCGAAGCTTTCTTT.

V is TRBV7-9 and J is TRBJ1-1; 10 bases align to TRBD1. This CDR3 region has 19 residues. V lost 5 bases to trimming and J lost 0 bases; unmatched junction nucleotides: 15. Germline V gene data show CDR1 as SEHNR and CDR2 as FQNEAQ (reference sequence). This CDR3 is CASSAGQGRGAGMNTEAFF. CDR3 bases: TGTGCCAGCAGCGCGGGACAGGGGCGGGGCGCAGGGATGAACACTGAAGCTTTCTTT.

This clone was found once. V is TRBV12-3 or TRBV12-4 and J is TRBJ2-2; D remains ambiguous. This CDR3 region has 12 residues. The V and J ends lost 3 bases and 5 bases respectively, with 4 bases between them. The CDR3 region has the DNA TGTGCCAGCAGTTTTTATACCGGGGAGCTGTTTTTT. Its translation: CASSFYTGELFF.

The chain has TRBV12-2 and TRBJ2-7; TRBD1 reflects the table's D call only, with no check against the DNA. TRBV12-2 counts as a pseudogene. CDR3 length equals 15 residues. The chain's CDR3 is CASWDRLPKFYEQYF. The CDR3 DNA sequence: TGTGCAAGTTGGGACAGGCTACCCAAATTCTACGAGCAGTACTTC.

This chain connects TRBV6-6 to TRBJ2-7; 7 nucleotides match TRBD2. From germline, CDR1 is MNHNY and CDR2 SVGAGI (reference sequence). J gave up 3 bases and V 6 bases, and 11 bases lay outside the gene matches. The CDR3 consists of 15 residues. CDR3 DNA sequence: TGTGCCAGCAGAATAAGCCGGGGGGTCAACTACGAGCAGTACTTC. Protein: CASRISRGVNYEQYF.

J is TRBJ1-6 and V is TRBV6-5; D uncertain. V lost 7 bases and J lost 7, with 14 bases in between. The CDR3 has 14 amino acids. Germline V gene data show CDR1 as MNHEY and CDR2 as SVGAGI. CDR3 sequence: CASNREGNNSPLHF. Written as DNA, the CDR3 is TGTGCCAGCAACCGGGAGGGAAACAATTCACCCCTCCACTTT.

Points on this clone: Different DNA sequences within this sample yield the same CDR3. This chain uses TRBV6-6 with TRBJ1-3; a weak D match, TRBD1 (5 bases). Trimming took 0 bases from V and 2 from J, leaving 5 bases between them. The CDR3 totals 14 residues. Germline V gene data show CDR1 as MNHNY and CDR2 as SVGAGI (reference sequence). The CDR3 bases are TGTGCCAGCAGTTACTCAGGGGCTGGAAACACCATATATTTT. This translates into CASSYSGAGNTIYF.

The chain is built from TRBV5-1 and TRBJ1-5, with D unclear. Deletions cut 0 bases from V and 2 bases from J, with 9 bases between. Per germline, CDR1 SGHRS and CDR2 YFSETQ. The CDR3 has 15 residues. The CDR3 protein is CASSLGRAGNQPQHF. CDR3 DNA: TGCGCCAGCAGCTTGGGTCGGGCAGGCAATCAGCCCCAGCATTTT.

This clone was recorded only once. The chain recombines TRBV3-1 (or the pseudogene TRBV3-2) with TRBJ1-1, with 11 bases fitting TRBD1. This CDR3 spans 18 amino acids. Trimming cost V 3 bases and J 0 bases; bases outside gene matches: 9. CDR1 is LGHDT, CDR2 YNNKEL, per germline (reference sequence). The CDR3: CASSQKGQGVGLNTEAFF. DNA for the CDR3: TGTGCCAGCAGCCAGAAGGGACAGGGGGTGGGGTTGAACACTGAAGCTTTCTTT.

This clone showed up just a few times. V gene TRBV10-2 combines with J gene TRBJ2-3; 12 bases fit TRBD2. Trimming took 4 bases from V and 5 from J; bases not matched to a gene: 7. The CDR3 is 16 amino acids. Germline-derived CDR1 and CDR2 are WSHSY and SAAADI. The CDR3 reads CASSGASGGALDTQYF. The CDR3 DNA is TGCGCCAGCAGTGGGGCTAGCGGGGGGGCATTAGATACGCAGTATTTT.

A few counts support this clone. The V gene is TRBV29-1, the J gene TRBJ2-3; 10 positions match TRBD2. CDR1 is SQVTM, CDR2 ANQGSEA, per germline. V dropped 3 bases and J dropped 2; count of bases not matched to a gene: 8. The CDR3 length is 16 residues. The CDR3 DNA reads as TGCAGCGTTGACCGCAGTACTAGCGGGACCACAGATACGCAGTATTTT. This codes for CSVDRSTSGTTDTQYF.

The V call is TRBV4-1, the J call TRBJ2-7; 8 bases align to TRBD1. Trimming took 2 bases from V and 1 from J; bases not matched to a gene: 13. The CDR3 length is 18 residues. Germline V lookup: CDR1 MGHRA, CDR2 YSYEKL. The CDR3 nucleotides read TGCGCCAGCAGCCAATGGCGGCAGGGGGCCCCAAGTTCCTACGAGCAGTACTTC. Protein product: CASSQWRQGAPSSYEQYF.

This chain connects TRBV18 to TRBJ2-6; 11 bases map to TRBD2. The germline gives CDR1 KGHSH, CDR2 LQKENI. With 0 bases clipped from V and 4 bases from J, the junction kept 8 bases outside the gene matches. The CDR3 runs 19 residues. Written as DNA, the CDR3 is TGTGCCAGCTCACCACCAAAACTAGCGGGGGTCTCGGGGGCCAACGTCCTGACTTTC. This sequence encodes CASSPPKLAGVSGANVLTF.

The chain has TRBV5-1 and TRBJ1-4, with 9 bases lining up with TRBD1. V was pared by 4 bases and J by 4 bases, with 8 bases of the junction left unmatched. Germline V gene lookup returns CDR1 SGHRS and CDR2 YFSETQ. There are 16 residues in the CDR3. DNA of the CDR3: TGCGCCAGCAGCCGGGGACAGGGAGCGGGTAATGAAAAACTGTTTTTT. Protein: CASSRGQGAGNEKLFF. Variable domain in full (rest from reference TRBV5-1 and TRBJ1-4): KAGVTQTPRYLIKTRGQQVTLSCSPISGHRSVSWYQQTPGQGLQFLFEYFSETQRNKGNFPGRFSGRQFSNSRSEMNVSTLELGDSALYLCASSRGQGAGNEKLFFGSGTQLSVL.

This sequence joins TRBV28 and TRBJ1-1; D is uncertain. The V end lost 2 bases, the J end lost 2 bases, and 9 bases lay between the germline ends. Germline loops: CDR1 MDHEN, CDR2 SYDVKM. This CDR3 has 14 residues. CDR3 bases: TGTGCCAGCAGTTTAGAACAGACAAACACTGAAGCTTTCTTT. This translates into CASSLEQTNTEAFF. The full variable domain, completed using reference TRBV28 and TRBJ1-1, is DVKVTQSSRYLVKRTGEKVFLECVQDMDHENMFWYRQDPGLGLRLIYFSYDVKMKEKGDIPEGYSVSREKKERFSLILESASTNQTSMYLCASSLEQTNTEAFFGQGTRLTVV.

This chain connects TRBV20-1 to TRBJ2-7, with D tentatively TRBD2 (5 bases). Trimming left V 0 bases short and J 6 bases short, with 6 bases between. CDR1 is DFQATT and CDR2 is SNEGSKA in the germline V gene (reference sequence). There are 11 residues in the CDR3. The CDR3 DNA sequence: TGCAGTGCTAGAGATGAGGGCGAGCAGTACTTC. Protein: CSARDEGEQYF.

The rearrangement links TRBV4-1 to TRBJ1-2; 7 positions agree with TRBD1. The CDR3 covers 12 residues. J was trimmed by 7 bases and V by 2 bases; bases with no gene match: 1. Germline loops: CDR1 MGHRA, CDR2 YSYEKL. The DNA of the CDR3 is TGCGCCAGCAGCCAATCAGGGGGTGGCTACACCTTC. Translated: CASSQSGGGYTF.

This chain joins TRBV19 and TRBJ1-5; D is undetermined. Per the germline V gene, CDR1 is LNHDA and CDR2 is SQIVND (reference sequence). V was clipped by 7 bases and J by 6 bases, with 19 bases between them. The CDR3 is 15 residues long. The CDR3 DNA follows: TGTGCCAGTAACCGAGGGTCGGGCCCCGGTCAGCCCCAGCATTTT. Its translation: CASNRGSGPGQPQHF.

The V gene is TRBV5-4, the J gene TRBJ2-3; D is possibly TRBD1 (5 bases). The CDR3 is 15 residues long. CDR1 SGHNT and CDR2 YYREEE come from the germline V gene (reference sequence). V lost 0 bases, J lost 3 bases, and 11 bases lay in between. DNA for the CDR3: TGTGCCAGCAGCTTGGCCGGGCAGGGAACAGATACGCAGTATTTT. Translating gives CASSLAGQGTDTQYF.